This T cell receptor beta chain is from a study of cytomegalovirus exposure and HLA in healthy donors. Study information: Unique TCR beta sequences numbering some 120 million came from around 180 million T cells in an earlier analysis. Within an early data release were about 85 million unique TCRs drawn from HLA-typed donors. Notes on the study in general: An analysis was carried out at a later point. It showed that HLA-associated TCR beta chains were more clonally expanded than equally common non-associated chains.

The study ran its PCR with 60 Vbeta and 13 Jbeta primers. TCRdb's table, derived via immunoSEQ multiplex PCR, lists solely in-frame clones and lacks some. The sample has tens of thousands of clones, approximately 65% seen once; the top ten hold roughly 2%. Despite likely unrecorded immune exposures, the donors were nominally healthy at the time of sampling. This CDR3 has 17 residues. Germline lookup yields CDR1 LGHNA and CDR2 YSLEER. The trim removed 4 bases at V and 0 bases at J, leaving 5 bases unmatched. Turning to this clone: Its antigen is unknown.

The chain has TRBV4-3 and TRBJ2-2; 10 positions agree with TRBD1. What was sequenced was PBMCs. This receptor was identified in a man younger than 40 in good health and CMV-seronegative. The CDR3, as DNA: TGCGCCAGCAGCCGAACGACAGGGGGCGCGAACACCGGGGAGCTGTTTTTT. It specifies CASSRTTGGANTGELFF.